This is a list of T cell receptor beta chains from one sample in a study of T cell responses to AZD1222 COVID-19 vaccine. This table comes from immunoSEQ multiplex PCR, and its TCRdb copy is limited to in-frame clones, with some not included. There are around 88,000 clones in the sample; approximately 86% occur only once, and 10% to 13% lies in the top ten. The specimen was peripheral blood, collected on day 0 of MenACWY control vaccination. These receptors came from an adult in good health. Both conserved end residues are part of each CDR3. Each record gives: V gene, J gene, clone size, D gene, CDR3 protein, CDR3 DNA. A D gene is named only where the DNA matches it firmly. Some rows have no size entry. The others give once, few or many, or a class for an expanded clone.

v_gene: TRBV6-5; j_gene: TRBJ1-1; abundance: .; d_gene: .; CDR3aa: CASSPRSTEAFF; CDR3nt: TGTGCCAGCAGTCCCCGCAGCACTGAAGCTTTCTTT
v_gene: TRBV27; j_gene: TRBJ1-1; abundance: once; d_gene: TRBD1; CDR3aa: CASSLTGQANTEAFF; CDR3nt: TGTGCCAGCAGTCTCACGGGACAGGCGAACACTGAAGCTTTCTTT
v_gene: TRBV6-6; j_gene: TRBJ1-5; abundance: .; d_gene: TRBD1; CDR3aa: CASTYRDRENQPQHF; CDR3nt: TGTGCCAGCACCTACCGGGACAGGGAGAATCAGCCCCAGCATTTT
v_gene: TRBV19; j_gene: TRBJ1-5; abundance: .; d_gene: .; CDR3aa: CASSISVSNQPQHF; CDR3nt: TGTGCCAGTAGTATATCTGTGAGCAATCAGCCCCAGCATTTT
v_gene: TRBV29-1; j_gene: TRBJ2-1; abundance: .; d_gene: .; CDR3aa: CSVAAPNNEQFF; CDR3nt: TGCAGCGTTGCGGCACCTAACAATGAGCAGTTCTTC
v_gene: TRBV11-2; j_gene: TRBJ2-7; abundance: .; d_gene: .; CDR3aa: CASNSGTGFSEQYF; CDR3nt: TGTGCCAGCAACTCCGGGACGGGCTTCAGCGAGCAGTACTTC
v_gene: TRBV6-5; j_gene: TRBJ2-3; abundance: .; d_gene: .; CDR3aa: CASNAGTLPTNTQYF; CDR3nt: TGTGCCAGCAATGCCGGGACACTCCCTACTAATACGCAGTATTTT
v_gene: TRBV10-2; j_gene: TRBJ2-7; abundance: .; d_gene: TRBD1; CDR3aa: CASSGQGLYEQYF; CDR3nt: TGCGCCAGCAGTGGACAGGGGTTGTACGAGCAGTACTTC
v_gene: TRBV2; j_gene: TRBJ1-6; abundance: .; d_gene: .; CDR3aa: CASRAARGAYNSPLHF; CDR3nt: TGTGCCAGCAGAGCGGCCCGAGGTGCCTATAATTCACCCCTCCACTTT
v_gene: TRBV7-3; j_gene: TRBJ2-2; abundance: .; d_gene: .; CDR3aa: CASSLTGTQYASGELFF; CDR3nt: TGTGCCAGCAGCTTAACCGGGACACAGTATGCCAGCGGGGAGCTGTTTTTT
v_gene: TRBV6-5; j_gene: TRBJ1-3; abundance: once; d_gene: TRBD1; CDR3aa: CASSYDRATSGNTIYF; CDR3nt: TGTGCCAGCAGTTACGACAGGGCAACCTCTGGAAACACCATATATTTT
v_gene: TRBV2; j_gene: TRBJ2-5; abundance: few; d_gene: TRBD1; CDR3aa: CASSVQGAGETQYF; CDR3nt: TGTGCCAGCAGTGTCCAGGGGGCCGGAGAGACCCAGTACTTC
v_gene: TRBV4-1; j_gene: TRBJ2-5; abundance: .; d_gene: TRBD2; CDR3aa: CASSQDAILAGIQETQYF; CDR3nt: TGCGCCAGCAGCCAAGATGCGATTCTAGCGGGGATACAAGAGACCCAGTACTTC
v_gene: TRBV6-1; j_gene: TRBJ2-3; abundance: .; d_gene: TRBD2; CDR3aa: CASSESTSGGASDTQYF; CDR3nt: TGTGCCAGCAGTGAATCAACTAGCGGGGGGGCGTCGGATACGCAGTATTTT